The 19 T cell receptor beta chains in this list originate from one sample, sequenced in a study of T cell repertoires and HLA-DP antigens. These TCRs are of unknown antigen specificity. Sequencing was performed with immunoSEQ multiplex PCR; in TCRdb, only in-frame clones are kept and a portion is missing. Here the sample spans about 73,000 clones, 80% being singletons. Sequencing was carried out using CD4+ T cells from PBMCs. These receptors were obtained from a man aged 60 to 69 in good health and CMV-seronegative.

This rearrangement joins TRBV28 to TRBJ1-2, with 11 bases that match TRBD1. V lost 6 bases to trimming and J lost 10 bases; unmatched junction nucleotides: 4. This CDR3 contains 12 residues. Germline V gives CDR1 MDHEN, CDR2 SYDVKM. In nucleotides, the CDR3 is TGTGCCAGCAGACGGGACAGGGGGTCCTACACCTTC. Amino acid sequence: CASRRDRGSYTF.

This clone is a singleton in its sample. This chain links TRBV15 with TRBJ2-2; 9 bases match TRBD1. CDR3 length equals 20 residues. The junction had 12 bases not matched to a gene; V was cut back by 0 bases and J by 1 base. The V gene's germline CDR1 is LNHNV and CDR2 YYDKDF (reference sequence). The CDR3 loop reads CATSREVGQGLGVNTGELFF. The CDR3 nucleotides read TGTGCCACCAGCAGAGAAGTGGGACAGGGTTTAGGGGTGAACACCGGGGAGCTGTTTTTT. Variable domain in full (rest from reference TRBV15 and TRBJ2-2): DAMVIQNPRYQVTQFGKPVTLSCSQTLNHNVMYWYQQKSSQAPKLLFHYYDKDFNNEADTPDNFQSRRPNTSFCFLDIRSPGLGDTAMYLCATSREVGQGLGVNTGELFFGEGSRLTVL.

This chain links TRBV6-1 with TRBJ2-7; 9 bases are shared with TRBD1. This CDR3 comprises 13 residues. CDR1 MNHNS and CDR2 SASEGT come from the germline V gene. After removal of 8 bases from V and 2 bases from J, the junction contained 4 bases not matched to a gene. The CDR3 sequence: CASEDRGPYEQYV. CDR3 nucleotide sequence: TGTGCCAGCGAGGACAGGGGTCCCTACGAGCAGTACGTC.

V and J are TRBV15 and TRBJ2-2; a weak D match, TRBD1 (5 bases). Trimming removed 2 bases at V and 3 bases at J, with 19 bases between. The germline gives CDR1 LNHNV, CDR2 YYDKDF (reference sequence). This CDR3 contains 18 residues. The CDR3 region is CATSRSPLRARDTGELFF. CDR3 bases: TGTGCCACCAGCAGAAGCCCCTTACGGGCCAGGGACACCGGGGAGCTGTTTTTT.

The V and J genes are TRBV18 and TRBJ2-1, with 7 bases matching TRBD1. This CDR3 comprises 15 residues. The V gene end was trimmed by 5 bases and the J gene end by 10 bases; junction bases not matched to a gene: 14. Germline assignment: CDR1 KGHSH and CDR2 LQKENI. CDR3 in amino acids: CASSLDRLSPGEQFF. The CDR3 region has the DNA TGTGCCAGCTCATTGGACAGGCTCAGCCCGGGGGAGCAGTTCTTC. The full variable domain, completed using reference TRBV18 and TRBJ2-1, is NAGVMQNPRHLVRRRGQEARLRCSPMKGHSHVYWYRQLPEEGLKFMVYLQKENIIDESGMPKERFSAEFPKEGPSILRIQQVVRGDSAAYFCASSLDRLSPGEQFFGPGTRLTVL.

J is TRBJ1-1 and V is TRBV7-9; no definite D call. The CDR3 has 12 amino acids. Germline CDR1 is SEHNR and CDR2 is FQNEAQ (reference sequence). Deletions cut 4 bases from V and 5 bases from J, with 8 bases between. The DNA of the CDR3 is TGTGCCAGCAGCTCCGGATGGACTGAAGCTTTCTTT. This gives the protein CASSSGWTEAFF.

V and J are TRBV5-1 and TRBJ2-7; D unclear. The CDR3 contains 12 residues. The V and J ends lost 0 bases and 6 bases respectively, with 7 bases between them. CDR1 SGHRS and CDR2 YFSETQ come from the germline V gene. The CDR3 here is CASSLDRFEQYF. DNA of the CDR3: TGCGCCAGCAGCTTGGACCGGTTCGAGCAGTACTTC.

Written as DNA, the CDR3 is TGTGCCAGCAGCCACGGGGCGAATCAGCCCCAGCATTTT. Encoded protein: CASSHGANQPQHF. The chain has TRBV6-6 and TRBJ1-5, with D perhaps matching TRBD1 (5 bases). In germline, CDR1 is MNHNY, CDR2 SVGAGI (reference sequence). Trimming stripped 6 bases from V and 4 bases from J, with 10 bases between. The CDR3 length is 13 residues.

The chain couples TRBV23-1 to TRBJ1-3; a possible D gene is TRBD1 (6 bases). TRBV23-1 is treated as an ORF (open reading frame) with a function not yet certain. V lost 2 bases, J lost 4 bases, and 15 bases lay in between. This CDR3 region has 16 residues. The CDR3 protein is CASSQPPTGSGNTIYF. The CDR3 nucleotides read TGCGCCAGCAGTCAACCCCCCACAGGGTCCGGAAACACCATATATTTT.

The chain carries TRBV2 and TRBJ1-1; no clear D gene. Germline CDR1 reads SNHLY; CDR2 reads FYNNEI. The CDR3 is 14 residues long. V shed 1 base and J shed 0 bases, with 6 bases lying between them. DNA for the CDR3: TGTGCCAGCAGTGAAGAGGGAGTGAACACTGAAGCTTTCTTT. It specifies CASSEEGVNTEAFF.

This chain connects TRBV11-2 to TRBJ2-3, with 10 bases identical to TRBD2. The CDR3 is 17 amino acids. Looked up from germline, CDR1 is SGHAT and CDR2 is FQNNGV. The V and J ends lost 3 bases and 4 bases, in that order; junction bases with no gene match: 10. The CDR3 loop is CASSFSSGGYGADTQYF. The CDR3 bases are TGTGCCAGCAGCTTCTCTAGCGGGGGCTATGGGGCAGATACGCAGTATTTT.

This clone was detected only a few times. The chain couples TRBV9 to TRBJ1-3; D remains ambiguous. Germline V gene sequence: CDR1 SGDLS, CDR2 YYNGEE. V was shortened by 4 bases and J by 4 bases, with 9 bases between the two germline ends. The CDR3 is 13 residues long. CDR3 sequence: CASSSPFGNTIYF. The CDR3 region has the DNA TGTGCCAGCAGCAGCCCGTTCGGAAACACCATATATTTT. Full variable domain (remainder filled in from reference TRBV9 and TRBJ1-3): DSGVTQTPKHLITATGQRVTLRCSPRSGDLSVYWYQQSLDQGLQFLIQYYNGEERAKGNILERFSAQQFPDLHSELNLSSLELGDSALYFCASSSPFGNTIYFGEGSWLTVV.

The CDR3: CASSPGQWSSPLHF. CDR3 in DNA: TGTGCCAGCAGTCCGGGACAGTGGAGTTCACCCCTCCACTTT. This chain uses TRBV28 with TRBJ1-6; 7 bases are shared with TRBD1. Trimming removed 5 bases from V and 9 bases from J; junction bases left unmatched: 7. Germline values: CDR1 MDHEN, CDR2 SYDVKM. CDR3 length: 14 amino acids.

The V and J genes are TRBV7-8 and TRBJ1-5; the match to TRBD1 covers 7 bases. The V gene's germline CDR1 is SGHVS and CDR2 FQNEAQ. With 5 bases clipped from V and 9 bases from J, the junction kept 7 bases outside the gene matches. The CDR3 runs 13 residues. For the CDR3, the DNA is TGTGCCAGCAGCCAGGGGGGGGGAGCGCCCCAGCATTTT. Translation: CASSQGGGAPQHF.

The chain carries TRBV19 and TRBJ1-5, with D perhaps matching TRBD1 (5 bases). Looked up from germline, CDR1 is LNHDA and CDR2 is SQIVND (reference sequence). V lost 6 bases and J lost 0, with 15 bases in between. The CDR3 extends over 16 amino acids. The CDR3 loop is CASRAGATDSNQPQHF. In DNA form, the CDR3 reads TGTGCCAGTAGGGCCGGGGCGACCGATAGCAATCAGCCCCAGCATTTT.

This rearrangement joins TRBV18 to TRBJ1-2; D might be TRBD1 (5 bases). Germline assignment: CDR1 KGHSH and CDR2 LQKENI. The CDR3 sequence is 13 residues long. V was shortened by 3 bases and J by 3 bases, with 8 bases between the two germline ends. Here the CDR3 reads CASSPGTDYGYTF. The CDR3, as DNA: TGTGCCAGCTCACCCGGGACGGACTATGGCTACACCTTC.

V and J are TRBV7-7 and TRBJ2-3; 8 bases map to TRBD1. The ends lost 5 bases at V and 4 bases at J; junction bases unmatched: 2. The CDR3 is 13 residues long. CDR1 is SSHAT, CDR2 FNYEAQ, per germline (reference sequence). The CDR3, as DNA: TGTGCCAGCAGCCGGACAGGGTCAGATACGCAGTATTTT. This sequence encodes CASSRTGSDTQYF.

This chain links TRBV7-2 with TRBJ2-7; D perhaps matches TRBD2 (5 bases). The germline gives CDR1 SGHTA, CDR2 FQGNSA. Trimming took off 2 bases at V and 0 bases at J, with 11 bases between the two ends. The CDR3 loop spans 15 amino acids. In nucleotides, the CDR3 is TGTGCCAGCAGCTTAAGTGGCGGGTCCTCCTACGAGCAGTACTTC. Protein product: CASSLSGGSSYEQYF.

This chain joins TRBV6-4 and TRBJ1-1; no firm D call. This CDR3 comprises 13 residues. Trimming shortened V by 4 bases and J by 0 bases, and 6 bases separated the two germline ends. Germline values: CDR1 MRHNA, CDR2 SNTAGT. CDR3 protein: CASSASVNTEAFF. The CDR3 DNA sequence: TGTGCCAGCAGTGCCTCGGTGAACACTGAAGCTTTCTTT.